This T cell receptor (beta chain) was documented in a study of PD-1 blockade in classical Hodgkin lymphoma. This clone was observed a handful of times. As yet, its antigen is unknown. The data were produced by immunoSEQ multiplex PCR, yet TCRdb's version contains in-frame clones alone and is incomplete. The sample lists about 41,000 clones, approximately 70% occurring once. Notes on the study in general: Why repertoires differed is undefined; disease activity or prior therapy possibly contributed.

Time point specified: cycle 4 day 1 (C4D1), after 6 weeks of nivolumab. Every patient relapsed after autologous stem cell transplantation, and brentuximab vedotin exposure varied. This receptor was obtained from a human donor with classical Hodgkin lymphoma. This specimen consisted of peripheral blood mononuclear cells (PBMCs), obtained before the fourth cycle of nivolumab.

The CDR3, as DNA: TGTGCCAGCAGTATTCTACAGGGGGCGCCCCGTAATTCACCCCTCCACTTT. Residues: CASSILQGAPRNSPLHF. The chain combines TRBV28 with TRBJ1-6, with 9 bases lining up with TRBD1. Unmatched junction bases numbered 11, after V lost 5 bases and J lost 6 bases. Germline lookup yields CDR1 MDHEN and CDR2 SYDVKM. The CDR3 has 17 residues.